What follows is one TCR beta chain and its context. Its antigen is not identified. This entry belongs to a study of beta chain features in type 1 diabetes. Broader study findings: In the patient group, naive, central memory and Treg TCRB repertoires seemed more alike than in the healthy donor group.

The sequenced template was cDNA made from the entire isolated RNA. Only in-frame clones appear in the TCRdb table, and some are missing; sequencing was by immunoSEQ multiplex PCR. The sample has about 140,000 clones, about 9.7% seen once. The sample was central memory CD4+ T cells from blood. The TCR sequence derives from a middle-aged woman in good health.

Here the CDR3 reads CASSDTGRVEAFF. As DNA, the CDR3 is TGTGCCAGCAGTGATACAGGGAGAGTTGAAGCTTTCTTT. This chain connects TRBV6-1 to TRBJ1-1, with D possibly being TRBD1 (6 bases). The CDR3 contains 13 residues. Trimming cost V 3 bases and J 7 bases, with 12 bases left between them. The germline V gene has CDR1 MNHNS and CDR2 SASEGT.